This is a list of T cell receptor beta chains from one sample in a study of T cell responses to AZD1222 COVID-19 vaccine. Sequencing used immunoSEQ multiplex PCR; TCRdb keeps in-frame clones, though not all of them. The sample yields around 100,000 clones, around 89% seen once. This specimen was peripheral blood, taken on day 0 of AZD1222 vaccination. These receptors all stem from an adult in good health. CDR3s include the opening cysteine and the closing phenylalanine or tryptophan.

j_gene | v_gene | CDR3aa
TRBJ2-7 | TRBV7-2 | CASSTVRSGNPYEQYF
TRBJ1-2 | TRBV10-3 | CAINPGQGYYGYTF
TRBJ1-5 | TRBV4-2 | CASSPEVDQPQHF
TRBJ1-4 | TRBV6-5 | CASRAMGVEKLFF
TRBJ1-1 | TRBV5-1 | CASSSTGGDTEAFF
TRBJ2-7 | TRBV30 | CAWAGQGYEQYF
TRBJ1-3 | TRBV5-1 | CASRTFLGNTIYF
TRBJ2-2 | TRBV6-6 | CASSRNGSPNTGELFF
TRBJ1-2 | TRBV19 | CASSQRTNYGYTF
TRBJ2-7 | TRBV5-4 | CASSLAGGAYEQYF